The T cell receptor (beta chain) under discussion was sequenced for a study of T cell responses to AZD1222 COVID-19 vaccine (dated by TCRdb to the early 2020s). About the full investigation: A total of approximately 230 trial participants underwent TCR sequencing, of whom around 200 received two doses of AZD1222 and 26 received two doses of the MenACWY control vaccine. Trial participants were enrolled by age into 18-55, 56-69 and 70-plus year subgroups, with roughly 160, 29 and 62 TCR-sequenced participants respectively. The investigation overall reported the following: In the small 56-69-year group, the increase in depth fell short of significance, most likely because of low power. Spike-specific TCR breadth and depth rose significantly after two AZD1222 doses compared with day 0 and with MenACWY recipients. Nearly half of unique spike-specific TCRs reportedly recognized epitopes outside regions mutated in the B.1.351 and B.1.1.7 variants. CD4 TCRs associated with the vaccine covered the entire spike protein, and the dominant responses were in regions 160-218 and 743-854. Participants were mostly white British, with more females than males. The authors suggested clonal diversity may have been underestimated. Conclusions about previously exposed vaccinees are limited, since just a handful of AZD1222 recipients were seropositive for SARS-CoV-2 at baseline. Because no samples from the day 14 peak response were available, repertoires could be characterized only after the peak T cell response.

The CDR3 regions of human TCRbeta chains were analyzed by immunosequencing. The authors' pipeline ran thus. Repertoire TCRs were matched against a reference library of SARS-CoV-2-specific TCRs generated with the MIRA antigen-specificity platform. Breadth was defined as the fraction of unique TCRs that were SARS-CoV-2-associated, and depth was defined as the fraction of total T cells that were SARS-CoV-2-associated. Using the MIRA data, each spike-specific TCR was assigned both to the spike region to which the TCR was reactive and to a CD4 or CD8 class. Log10-transformed breadth and depth values were compared by one-way ANOVA with Sidak's multiple comparisons tests. As stored in TCRdb, this immuneACCESS dataset retains in-frame rearrangements with V and J assigned. A fraction of the clones does not appear; measured against another copy, unresolved V genes explain less than half of the discrepancy, and the remainder lacks a known reason. V, J and clone size are taken as reported in that table, and D and trimming were inferred from the DNA itself. This sample lists tens of thousands of clones; roughly 90% were detected once. The ten largest clones capture around 4.5% of the sample.

The CDR3 spans 13 residues, from the cysteine through the phenylalanine. Only the CDR3 region is kept as DNA, spanning 39 bases read in frame from base 1. CDR1 and CDR2, per the germline V gene, are SGHAT and FQNNGV. Deletion took 2 bases off V and 1 base off J, with a span of 5 bases between the germline ends. With regard to this clone: Its antigen is not yet known. No base-level quality is on record; no much larger clone is a single base apart.

What this sample's time point label stands for: baseline before first vaccination. The treatment or condition label on this specimen signifies: meningococcal conjugate vaccine given as trial control. Vaccinee samples came from UK trials COV001 and COV002, including a single-blind randomized controlled phase 2/3 trial of AZD1222 (ChAdOx1 nCoV-19) in healthy adults. For TCRbeta chain sequencing, PBMC samples were collected from trial participants at day 0 and at day 28 after the second dose. The sequencing used peripheral blood, collected on day 0 of MenACWY control vaccination. The chain uses TRBV11-2 and TRBJ1-1; no D gene can be assigned with confidence. This clonotype was sampled from an adult in good health. The CDR3 is CASSLIRNTEAFF. The DNA is as follows: TGTGCCAGCAGCTTAATTAGGAACACTGAAGCTTTCTTT.